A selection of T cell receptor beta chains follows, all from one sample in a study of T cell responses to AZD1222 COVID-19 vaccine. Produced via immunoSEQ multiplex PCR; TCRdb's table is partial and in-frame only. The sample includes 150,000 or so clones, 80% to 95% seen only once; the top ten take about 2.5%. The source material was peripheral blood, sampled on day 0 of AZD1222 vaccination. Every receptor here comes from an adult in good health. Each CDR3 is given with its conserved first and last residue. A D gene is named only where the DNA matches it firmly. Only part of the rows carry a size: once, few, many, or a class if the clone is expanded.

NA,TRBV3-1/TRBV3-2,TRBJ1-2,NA,TGTGCCAGCAGCCAAGACTTAGGGGGGGCCCATGGCTACACCTTC,CASSQDLGGAHGYTF
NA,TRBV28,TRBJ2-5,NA,TGTGCCAGCTCTCCGGGTGGTGCGAAGACCCAGTACTTC,CASSPGGAKTQYF
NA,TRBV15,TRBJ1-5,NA,TGTGCCACCAGCAGAAAAAGTAGGGAACAGCCCCAGCATTTT,CATSRKSREQPQHF
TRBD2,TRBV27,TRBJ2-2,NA,TGTGCCAGCAGGCCGGGGGGACCAAACACCGGGGAGCTGTTTTTT,CASRPGGPNTGELFF
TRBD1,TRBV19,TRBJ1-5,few,TGTGCCAGTAGTCTCGAACAGGGGAGGCACAATCAGCCCCAGCATTTT,CASSLEQGRHNQPQHF
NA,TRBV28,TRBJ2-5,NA,TGTGCCAGCAGTTTTAGGCTTCATGGGGAAACCCAGTACTTC,CASSFRLHGETQYF
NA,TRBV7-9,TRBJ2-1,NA,TGTGCCAGCAGCACATATGGAGCCTTGACCTACAATGAGCAGTTCTTC,CASSTYGALTYNEQFF
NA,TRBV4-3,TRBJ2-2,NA,TGCGCCAGCAGCCAAGAGTTGTCGCAGGACCTCACCGGGGAGCTGTTTTTT,CASSQELSQDLTGELFF
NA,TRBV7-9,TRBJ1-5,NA,TGTGCCAGCAGCTTAATGAAAAATCAGCCCCAGCATTTT,CASSLMKNQPQHF
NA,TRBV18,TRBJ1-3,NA,TGTGCCAGCTCACCGCTGATGGGGGTCGGAAACACCATATATTTT,CASSPLMGVGNTIYF
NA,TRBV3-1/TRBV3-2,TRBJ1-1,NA,TGTGCCAGCAGCCAAGATAGGGACCTTCTTTTCTTT,CASSQDRDLLFF
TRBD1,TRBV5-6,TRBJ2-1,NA,TGTGCCAGCAGCATCAGACAGGGGAGTGGGAATGAGCAGTTCTTC,CASSIRQGSGNEQFF
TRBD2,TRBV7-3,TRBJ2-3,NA,TGTGCCAGCAGCTCAACACTAGCGGCCGCTCGGGATACGCAGTATTTT,CASSSTLAAARDTQYF
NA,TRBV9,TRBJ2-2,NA,TGTGCCAGCAGCGTAGTTAGCGGGAACACCGGGGAGCTGTTTTTT,CASSVVSGNTGELFF
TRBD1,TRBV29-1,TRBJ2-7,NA,TGCAGCGTTGTCGGGACAGGGGGTCACTACGAGCAGTACTTC,CSVVGTGGHYEQYF
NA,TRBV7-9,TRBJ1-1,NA,TGTGCCAGCAGCTTTGAATGGGAGGGCTCTGAAGCTTTCTTT,CASSFEWEGSEAFF
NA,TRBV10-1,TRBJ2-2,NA,TGCGCCAGCACGTGGGGGGAAGAGTCGAGGACCGGGGAGCTGTTTTTT,CASTWGEESRTGELFF
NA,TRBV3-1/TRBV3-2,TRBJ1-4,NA,TGTGCCAGCAGCCCGACGTTTCATACAGCCTGCCCCGCGCAAAAACTGTTTTTT,CASSPTFHTACPAQKLFF
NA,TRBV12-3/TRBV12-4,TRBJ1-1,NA,TGTGCCAGCAGTTTCAGAGGGGCCCAATCAGCTTTCTTT,CASSFRGAQSAFF
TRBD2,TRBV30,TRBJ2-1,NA,TGTGCCTGGACGGCGGGAGGCAACTACAATGAGCAGTTCTTC,CAWTAGGNYNEQFF
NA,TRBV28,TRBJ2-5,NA,TGTGCCAGCAGTGAAGAGACCCAGTACTTC,CASSEETQYF
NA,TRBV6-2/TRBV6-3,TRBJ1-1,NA,TGTGCCAGCAGTTACCCGACAGCTGAAGCTTTCTTT,CASSYPTAEAFF
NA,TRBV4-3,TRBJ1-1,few,TGCGCCAGCAGCCTTTCCCGGAACACTGAAGCTTTCTTT,CASSLSRNTEAFF
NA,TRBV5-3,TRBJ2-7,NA,TGTGCCAGATGCGGCGTTCGGGCAGGTGGCTACGAGCAGTACTTC,CARCGVRAGGYEQYF
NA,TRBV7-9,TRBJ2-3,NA,TGTGCCAGCAGCCCAAGGACTCTGGCAAGTACAGATACGCAGTATTTT,CASSPRTLASTDTQYF
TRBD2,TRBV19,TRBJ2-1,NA,TGTGCCAGTATGCCGGGACTAGCGGACAATGAGCAGTTCTTC,CASMPGLADNEQFF
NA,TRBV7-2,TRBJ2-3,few,TGTGCCAGCAGCTTAAGTAGCGAAGGCACAGATACGCAGTATTTT,CASSLSSEGTDTQYF
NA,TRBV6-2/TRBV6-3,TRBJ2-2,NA,TGTGCCAGCAGTTTGGACCCTGGGTGGGCCGGGGAGCTGTTTTTT,CASSLDPGWAGELFF
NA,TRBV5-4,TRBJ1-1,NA,TGTGCCAGCAGGGGGGGCACTGAAGCTTTCTTT,CASRGGTEAFF
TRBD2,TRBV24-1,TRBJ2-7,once,TGTGCCACCAGTGATTCGCGGACTAGCGATTCCTACGAGCAGTACTTC,CATSDSRTSDSYEQYF
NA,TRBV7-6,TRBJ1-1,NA,TGTGCCAGCAGCTTAGTGTGGGAGGAGGGCGTGAACACTGAAGCTTTCTTT,CASSLVWEEGVNTEAFF
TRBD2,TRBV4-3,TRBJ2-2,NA,TGCGCCAGCAGCCAAGACGCGAAGGCGGGGGGGTCGGGTACCGGGGAGCTGTTTTTT,CASSQDAKAGGSGTGELFF
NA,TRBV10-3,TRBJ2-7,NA,TGTGCCATCAGTCAAGGAACGAGCTTAGCCGAGCAGTACTTC,CAISQGTSLAEQYF
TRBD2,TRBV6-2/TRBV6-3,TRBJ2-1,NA,TGTGCCAGCAGTTATCTCGAGTTAGGCGGGGGGGAACAGTTCTTC,CASSYLELGGGEQFF
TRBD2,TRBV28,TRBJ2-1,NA,TGTGCCAGCAGGACGGGCGGGAGTACCGGCAATGAGCAGTTCTTC,CASRTGGSTGNEQFF
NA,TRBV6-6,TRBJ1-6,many,TGTGCCAGCAGTTATGGAACAGGGCATTCACCCCTCCACTTT,CASSYGTGHSPLHF
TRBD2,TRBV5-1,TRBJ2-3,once,TGCGCCAGCAGAATGGGGCTAGCGGGCCACACAGATACGCAGTATTTT,CASRMGLAGHTDTQYF
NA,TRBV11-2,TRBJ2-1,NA,TGTGCCAGCAGCTTAGTTGGGACCGGGCAGTTCTTC,CASSLVGTGQFF
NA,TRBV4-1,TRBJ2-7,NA,TGCGCCAGCAGCCAACCGACTCAGACCTACGAGCAGTACTTC,CASSQPTQTYEQYF
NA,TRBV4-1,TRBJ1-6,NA,TGCGCCAGCAGCCAACTTCGAACAGGTTTTAATTCACCCCTCCACTTT,CASSQLRTGFNSPLHF
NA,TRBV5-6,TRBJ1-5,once,TGTGCCAGCAGCTTTACACGGGGTCCTAGCAATCAGCCCCAGCATTTT,CASSFTRGPSNQPQHF
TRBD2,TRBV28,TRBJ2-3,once,TGTGCCAGCAGTACCAATATAGGGGGATTAGCGGGGACTAGCACAGATACGCAGTATTTT,CASSTNIGGLAGTSTDTQYF
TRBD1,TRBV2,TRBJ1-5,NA,TGTGCCAGCAGTGAACGTAAGACAGGGGGCCTCTCCAACAATCAGCCCCAGCATTTT,CASSERKTGGLSNNQPQHF
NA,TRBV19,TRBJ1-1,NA,TGTGCCAGTAGTAGTGTCAGGGCCACTGAAGCTTTCTTT,CASSSVRATEAFF
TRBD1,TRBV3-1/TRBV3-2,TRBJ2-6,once,TGTGCCAGCAGCCCAGGGGGGACAGGGTGGCCCTCTGGGGCCAACGTCCTGACTTTC,CASSPGGTGWPSGANVLTF
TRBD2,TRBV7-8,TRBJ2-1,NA,TGTGCCAGCAGCCACCGTTTCCTACTAGCGGGAGTGTACAATGAGCAGTTCTTC,CASSHRFLLAGVYNEQFF
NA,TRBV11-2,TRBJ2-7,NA,TGTGCCAGCAGCTTAGTCGGAAGACTTACCAACTGGGAGCAGTACTTC,CASSLVGRLTNWEQYF
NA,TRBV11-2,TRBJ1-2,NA,TGTGCCAGCAGCTTAGGGGCGGGGGCGCAGGGCTACACCTTC,CASSLGAGAQGYTF
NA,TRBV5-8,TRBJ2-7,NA,TGTGCCAGCAGCTTCCGGGGGCGGACCGGTGGGAGGTCTAACTACGAGCAGTACTTC,CASSFRGRTGGRSNYEQYF
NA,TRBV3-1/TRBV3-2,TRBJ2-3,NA,TGTGCCAGCAGCCAAGCGTCTACCACAGATACGCAGTATTTT,CASSQASTTDTQYF
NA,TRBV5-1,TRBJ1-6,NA,TGCGCCAGCAGCGCCACTTTTGGGGGCCCCTATAATTCACCCCTCCACTTT,CASSATFGGPYNSPLHF
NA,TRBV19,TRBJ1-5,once,TGTGCCAGTAGTATACAGGGGCAGGGAAGCAATCAGCCCCAGCATTTT,CASSIQGQGSNQPQHF
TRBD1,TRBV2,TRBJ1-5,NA,TGTGCCAGCAGTGATCAGGGGGCTAATAATCAGCCCCAGCATTTT,CASSDQGANNQPQHF
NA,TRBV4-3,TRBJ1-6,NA,TGCGCCAGCAGCCAAGATTCCGGGACTAATTCACCCCTCCACTTT,CASSQDSGTNSPLHF
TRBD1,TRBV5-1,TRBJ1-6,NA,TGCGCCAGCAGAGGGACAGGGTTTTCACCCCTCCACTTT,CASRGTGFSPLHF